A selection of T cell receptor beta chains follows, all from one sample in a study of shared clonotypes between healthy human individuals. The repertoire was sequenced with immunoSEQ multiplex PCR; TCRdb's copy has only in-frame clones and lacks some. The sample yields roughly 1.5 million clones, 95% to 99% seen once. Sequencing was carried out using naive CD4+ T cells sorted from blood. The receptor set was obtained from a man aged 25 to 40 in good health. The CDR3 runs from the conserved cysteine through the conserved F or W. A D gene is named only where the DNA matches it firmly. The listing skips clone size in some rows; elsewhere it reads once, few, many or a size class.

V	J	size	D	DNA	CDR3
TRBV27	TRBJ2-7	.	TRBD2	TGTGCCAGCAGTCATCGACTAGCGGGAGTTTTGTCCTACGAGCAGTACTTC	CASSHRLAGVLSYEQYF
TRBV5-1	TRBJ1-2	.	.	TGCGCCAGCAGCTTGGCGGGCAGGAGCGGCTACACCTTC	CASSLAGRSGYTF
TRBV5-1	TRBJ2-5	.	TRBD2	TGCGCCAGCTCACGGACTAGCGGGAGCCCGGGGCAAGAGACCCAGTACTTC	CASSRTSGSPGQETQYF
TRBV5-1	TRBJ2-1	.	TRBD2	TGCGCCAGCAGCTCGCTAGCGGGGCACAATGAGCAGTTCTTC	CASSSLAGHNEQFF
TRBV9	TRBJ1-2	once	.	TGTGCCAGCAGCGTAGGGGGATGGAGGGGATGGAATGGCTACACCTTC	CASSVGGWRGWNGYTF
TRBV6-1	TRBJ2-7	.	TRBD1	TGTGCCAGCAGTGCGATCAACACAGGGGCCCTGACCTACGAGCAGTACTTC	CASSAINTGALTYEQYF
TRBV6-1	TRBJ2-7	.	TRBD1	TGTGCCAGGGACAGGGAATATATCTTC	CARDREYIF
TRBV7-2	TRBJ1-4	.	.	TGTGCCAGCAGCCAAGGACAGAATGAAAAACTGTTTTTT	CASSQGQNEKLFF
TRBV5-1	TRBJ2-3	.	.	TGCGCCAGCAGCTTGGGACTATCCACTACAGATACGCAGTATTTT	CASSLGLSTTDTQYF
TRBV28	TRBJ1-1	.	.	.	CASSSSLTGGTEAFF
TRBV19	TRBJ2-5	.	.	TGTGCCAGTAGTATCCGTATTTTAGGCGGGATCGGATTAAAAGAGACCCAGTACTTC	CASSIRILGGIGLKETQYF
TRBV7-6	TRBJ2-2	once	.	TGTGCCAGCAGCTTAGGGGGCCTGCCCACCGGGGAGCTGTTTTTT	CASSLGGLPTGELFF
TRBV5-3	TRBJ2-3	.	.	TGTGCCAGAAGCTTGCTCGGCCTGGGTCTAGCGCCCACAGATACGCAGTATTTT	CARSLLGLGLAPTDTQYF
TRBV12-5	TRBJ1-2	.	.	TGTGCTAGTGGTTTTTGGGGCCCAAGTCATGGCTACACCTTC	CASGFWGPSHGYTF
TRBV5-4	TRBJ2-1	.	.	TGTGCCAACTCGGGGGATCCACACAATGAGCAGTTCTTC	CANSGDPHNEQFF
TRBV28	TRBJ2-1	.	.	TGTGCCAGCACCTCTCAAGCGGATCAGGGGCAGTTCTTC	CASTSQADQGQFF
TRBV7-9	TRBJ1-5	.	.	TGTGCCAGCAGCTCTGGCGTGGGGCATCAGCCCCAGCATTTT	CASSSGVGHQPQHF
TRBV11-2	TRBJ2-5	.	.	TGTGCCAGCAGCTTAGGCTTTGGGGAGACCCAGTACTTC	CASSLGFGETQYF
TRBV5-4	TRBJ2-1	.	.	TGTGCCAGCAGCTTGGATCAGAGGGCCTACAATGAGCAGTTCTTC	CASSLDQRAYNEQFF
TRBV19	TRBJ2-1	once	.	TGTGCCAGTAGTATAGCCCGGCGGTCCTACAATGAGCAGTTCTTC	CASSIARRSYNEQFF
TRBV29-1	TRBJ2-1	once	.	TGCAGCGTTGTGGGTGCGGGGAATGAGCAGTTCTTC	CSVVGAGNEQFF
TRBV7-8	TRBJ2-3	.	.	TGTGCCAGCAGCGCTAGCACCCTGGGACTCAACTTGGGCCGCGATACGCAGTATTTT	CASSASTLGLNLGRDTQYF
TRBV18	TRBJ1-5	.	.	TGTGCCAGCTCACCACCGGGAGGAATCGGTCAGCCCCAGCATTTT	CASSPPGGIGQPQHF
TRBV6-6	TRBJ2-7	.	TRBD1	TGTGCCAGCAACGGGAGACAGGGGCTTATCCACGAGCAGTACTTC	CASNGRQGLIHEQYF
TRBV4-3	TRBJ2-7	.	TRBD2	TGCGCCAGCAGCCAAGCTACCTCCCCTAGCGGGAGTTACTACGAGCAGTACTTC	CASSQATSPSGSYYEQYF
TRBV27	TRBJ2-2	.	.	TGTGCCAGCAGTTTCGACGTAATTTCAGGGGTACCCACACCGGGGGAGCTGTTTTTT	CASSFDVISGVPTPGELFF
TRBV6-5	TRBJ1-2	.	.	TGTGCCAGCAGTTACGGGGTTGACAGAAGAACCTATGGCTACACCTTC	CASSYGVDRRTYGYTF
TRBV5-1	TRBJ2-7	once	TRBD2	TGCGCCAGCAGCCAAGGACTAGCGGGACTCCGCTACGAGCAGTACTTC	CASSQGLAGLRYEQYF
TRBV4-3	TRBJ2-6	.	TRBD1	TGCGCCAGCAGCCAAGGTTGGACAGGGGTGTCTGGGGCCAACGTCCTGACTTTC	CASSQGWTGVSGANVLTF
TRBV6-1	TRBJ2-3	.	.	TGTGCCAGCAGTGCCGGGACTCCGATTGCGGTGCAGTATTTT	CASSAGTPIAVQYF
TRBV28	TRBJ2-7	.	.	TGTGCCAGCAGTTTATTGGGGGAGCAGTACTTC	CASSLLGEQYF
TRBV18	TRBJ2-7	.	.	TGTGCCAGCTCACCACCGCAGGGGACCTACGAGCAGTACTTC	CASSPPQGTYEQYF
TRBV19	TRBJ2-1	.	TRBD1	TGTGCCAGTAGTGTCGTTCCGAGACAGGGGCCACAGTTCTTC	CASSVVPRQGPQFF
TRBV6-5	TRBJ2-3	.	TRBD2	TGTGCCAGCAGCTGGAGCGGGAGGAGCACAGATACGCAGTATTTT	CASSWSGRSTDTQYF
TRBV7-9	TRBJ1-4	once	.	TGTGCCAGCAGCTCCGGACAGTATAATGAAAAACTGTTTTTT	CASSSGQYNEKLFF
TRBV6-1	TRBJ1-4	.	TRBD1	TGTGCCAGCAGTCGGGACAGAATCGAAAAACTGTTTTTT	CASSRDRIEKLFF
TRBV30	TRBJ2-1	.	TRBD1	TGTGCCTGGAGGTACAGGGGGTATCATGAGCAGTTCTTC	CAWRYRGYHEQFF
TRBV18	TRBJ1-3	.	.	TGTGCCAGCTCACTAGACTCGCGCGGAAACACCATATATTTT	CASSLDSRGNTIYF
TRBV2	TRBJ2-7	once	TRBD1	TGTGCCAGCAAGGACAGGGCCCCCTACGAGCAGTACTTC	CASKDRAPYEQYF
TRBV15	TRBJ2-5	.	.	TGTGCCACCAGCAGAGATTGGGACGGCCAAGAGACCCAGTACTTC	CATSRDWDGQETQYF
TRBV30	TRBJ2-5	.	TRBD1	TGTGCCTGGAGGAGACAGGGCCAACGAGAGACCCAGTACTTC	CAWRRQGQRETQYF
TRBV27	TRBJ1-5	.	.	TGTGCCAGCAGTGCCACCCTGGCCCTTCAGCCCCAGCATTTT	CASSATLALQPQHF
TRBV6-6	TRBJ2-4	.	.	TGTGCCGCCTCCCCCAGGGGATCCAAAAACATTCAGTACTTC	CAASPRGSKNIQYF
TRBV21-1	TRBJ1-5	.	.	TGTGCCAGCAATATCGATGAGGACAGGGCTTGTGTAATGGGTTGTCAGCCCCAGCATTTT	CASNIDEDRACVMGCQPQHF
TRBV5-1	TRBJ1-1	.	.	TGCGCCAGCAGCTTGGTGGGCGGGTATGAAGCTTTCTTT	CASSLVGGYEAFF
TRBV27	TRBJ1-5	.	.	TGTGCCAGCAGTTTCTCTGCTGCGGGGCGCAATCAGCCCCAGCATTTT	CASSFSAAGRNQPQHF
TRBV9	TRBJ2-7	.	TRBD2	TGTGCCAGCAGCGTAGACGGGAGGAGCGGGAGCACCCACGAGCAGTACTTC	CASSVDGRSGSTHEQYF
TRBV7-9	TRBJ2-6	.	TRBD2	TGTGCCAGCAGCCTTAGCGGGAGAGCCTCTGGGGCCAACGTCCTGACTTTC	CASSLSGRASGANVLTF
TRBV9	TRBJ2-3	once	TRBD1	TGTGCCAGCAGCGTAGTTGGGGGAATGACAGGGACAGATACGCAGTATTTT	CASSVVGGMTGTDTQYF
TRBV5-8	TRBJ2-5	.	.	TGTGCCAGCAGCACAGCCTCGGAGACCCAGTACTTC	CASSTASETQYF
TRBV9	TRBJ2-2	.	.	TGTGCCAGCAGCGTAGCCCCGGACCCTTCAGTCACCGGGGAGCTGTTTTTT	CASSVAPDPSVTGELFF
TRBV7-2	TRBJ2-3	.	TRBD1	TGTGCCAGCAGCTTAACACAGGGGACAGATACGCAGTATTTT	CASSLTQGTDTQYF
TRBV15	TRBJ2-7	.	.	TGTGCCACCAGCACCGGGACCTCCTCCTACGAGCAGTACTTC	CATSTGTSSYEQYF
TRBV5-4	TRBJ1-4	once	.	TGTGCCAGCAGCCCGGGGGTCCAGGGCGGCCATAATGAAAAACTGTTTTTT	CASSPGVQGGHNEKLFF
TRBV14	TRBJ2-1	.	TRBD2	TGTGCCAGCAGCCCCTCTTGGCGGGAGTACAATGAGCAGTTCTTC	CASSPSWREYNEQFF